The rows below give T cell receptor beta chains drawn from one sample of a study of blood T cell repertoires in COVID-19. Profiled with immunoSEQ multiplex PCR; TCRdb holds only in-frame clones, not every one. The sample yields approximately 84,000 clones, about 83% seen once. Sequencing was carried out using peripheral blood. Source of these receptors: a woman of 80 years or more with acute or convalescent COVID-19. CDR3s include the opening cysteine and the closing phenylalanine or tryptophan. Fields, in order: V gene, D gene, CDR3 protein. D genes are given only for firm matches.

V gene: TRBV27; D gene: TRBD1; CDR3 protein: CASNLQGADSPLHF
V gene: TRBV5-4; D gene: TRBD2; CDR3 protein: CASSLRTSDEQYF
V gene: TRBV9; D gene: .; CDR3 protein: CASSELGLAGETQYF
V gene: TRBV6-5; D gene: .; CDR3 protein: CASSPGGTEAFF
V gene: TRBV24-1; D gene: TRBD2; CDR3 protein: CATSARLAGASTDTQYF
V gene: TRBV6-1; D gene: TRBD1; CDR3 protein: CASLDRGTNSPLHF
V gene: TRBV21-1; D gene: .; CDR3 protein: CASIPPEGADQPQHF
V gene: TRBV5-4; D gene: .; CDR3 protein: CASSSGTNYEQYF
V gene: TRBV28; D gene: TRBD1; CDR3 protein: CASSFQGQGAQTEAFF
V gene: TRBV6-5; D gene: TRBD2; CDR3 protein: CASTGGTSYEQYF
V gene: TRBV28; D gene: .; CDR3 protein: CASQFDIPNTGELFF
V gene: TRBV5-1; D gene: TRBD2; CDR3 protein: CASRDAGITLAGGFDEQYF
V gene: TRBV5-1; D gene: TRBD2; CDR3 protein: CASSLFLAGGYTQYF
V gene: TRBV27; D gene: TRBD1; CDR3 protein: CASSSGTENPWGTDTQYF
V gene: TRBV11-2; D gene: .; CDR3 protein: CASSLGGGWQPQHF
V gene: TRBV6-2/TRBV6-3; D gene: TRBD1; CDR3 protein: CASSYSARDSSYEQYF
V gene: TRBV9; D gene: .; CDR3 protein: CASSVAGQGSHEQYF
V gene: TRBV5-6; D gene: .; CDR3 protein: CASSLAPGRSTDTQYF
V gene: TRBV24-1; D gene: TRBD1; CDR3 protein: CATSDLGQGQETQYF
V gene: TRBV5-1; D gene: .; CDR3 protein: CASSLAGAETQYF
V gene: TRBV27; D gene: .; CDR3 protein: CAIRGANTGELFF
V gene: TRBV9; D gene: TRBD2; CDR3 protein: CASSGTSGTGEQYF
V gene: TRBV28; D gene: TRBD2; CDR3 protein: CASRPGLRAYEQYF
V gene: TRBV11-3; D gene: TRBD2; CDR3 protein: CASSLGTSGRNRNEQFF
V gene: TRBV5-8; D gene: .; CDR3 protein: CASSLQGGETQYF
V gene: TRBV12-5; D gene: .; CDR3 protein: CASGSSRSPLSTGELFF
V gene: TRBV6-5; D gene: TRBD2; CDR3 protein: CASSPPSGGSYEQYF
V gene: TRBV27; D gene: .; CDR3 protein: CASSLHTGSEQFF
V gene: TRBV24-1; D gene: .; CDR3 protein: CATSESSGHQGGYTF
V gene: TRBV7-9; D gene: .; CDR3 protein: CASSLFAGGNTIYF
V gene: TRBV6-1; D gene: .; CDR3 protein: CASSESDSLVVKTQYF
V gene: TRBV30; D gene: .; CDR3 protein: CAFDRAMNTEAFF
V gene: TRBV9; D gene: TRBD1; CDR3 protein: CASSVQPTGGTEAFF
V gene: TRBV7-3; D gene: .; CDR3 protein: CASSLGRASYNEQFF
V gene: TRBV15; D gene: .; CDR3 protein: CATSGGDEKLFF
V gene: TRBV3-1/TRBV3-2; D gene: .; CDR3 protein: CASSQEGYGALGEKLFF
V gene: TRBV20-1; D gene: TRBD2; CDR3 protein: CSASHGGKYNEQFF
V gene: TRBV7-2; D gene: .; CDR3 protein: CASSLEEGTSYSYEQYF
V gene: TRBV5-8; D gene: TRBD1; CDR3 protein: CASSFYGTDYEKLFF
V gene: TRBV10-3; D gene: .; CDR3 protein: CAISENRLVSDSPLHF
V gene: TRBV29-1; D gene: .; CDR3 protein: CSAGAGGNTEAFF
V gene: TRBV27; D gene: TRBD1; CDR3 protein: CASSLGQGSSNQPQHF
V gene: TRBV29-1; D gene: TRBD1; CDR3 protein: CSAEVDRDMNTEAFF
V gene: TRBV5-4; D gene: TRBD2; CDR3 protein: CASSSGPRTSGWDSTGELFF
V gene: TRBV10-3; D gene: .; CDR3 protein: CAISEFSDKSYEQYF
V gene: TRBV27; D gene: .; CDR3 protein: CASSLSWNRGETQYF
V gene: TRBV7-2; D gene: TRBD1; CDR3 protein: CASSLLTGDSGYTF
V gene: TRBV18; D gene: .; CDR3 protein: CASTRGSENIQYF
V gene: TRBV6-2/TRBV6-3; D gene: TRBD2; CDR3 protein: CASSYSALAGGLYNEQFF
V gene: TRBV7-2; D gene: .; CDR3 protein: CASSLLQDEQYF
V gene: TRBV2; D gene: .; CDR3 protein: CASTAGTATSGTQYF
V gene: TRBV2; D gene: .; CDR3 protein: CASIRTANTEAFF
V gene: TRBV29-1; D gene: TRBD2; CDR3 protein: CSVAGASGVYEQYF
V gene: TRBV10-2; D gene: .; CDR3 protein: CASRGPSGTEAFF
V gene: TRBV19; D gene: .; CDR3 protein: CASSIFAGDTGELFF
V gene: TRBV5-1; D gene: TRBD2; CDR3 protein: CASSLGASGYNEQFF
V gene: TRBV5-4; D gene: .; CDR3 protein: CASSAARDYEQYF
V gene: TRBV7-2; D gene: TRBD1; CDR3 protein: CASSLRTGGLSDTQYF
V gene: TRBV11-3; D gene: .; CDR3 protein: CASSLSGMNTEAFF